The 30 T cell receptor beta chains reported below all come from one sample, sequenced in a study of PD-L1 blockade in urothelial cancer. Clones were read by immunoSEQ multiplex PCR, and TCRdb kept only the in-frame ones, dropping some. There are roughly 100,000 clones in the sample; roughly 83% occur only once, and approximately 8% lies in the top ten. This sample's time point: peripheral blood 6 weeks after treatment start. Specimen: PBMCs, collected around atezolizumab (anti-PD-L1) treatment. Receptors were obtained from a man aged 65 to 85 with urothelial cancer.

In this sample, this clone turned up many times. The CDR3 is CASSLGVSGTGELFF. DNA for the CDR3: TGTGCCAGCAGCTTAGGAGTGTCTGGCACCGGGGAGCTGTTTTTT. The V gene is TRBV11-2, the J gene TRBJ2-2, with D uncertain. The CDR3 sequence is 15 residues long. Germline CDR1 SGHAT, CDR2 FQNNGV. Trimming removed 1 base at V and 4 bases at J, with 10 bases between.

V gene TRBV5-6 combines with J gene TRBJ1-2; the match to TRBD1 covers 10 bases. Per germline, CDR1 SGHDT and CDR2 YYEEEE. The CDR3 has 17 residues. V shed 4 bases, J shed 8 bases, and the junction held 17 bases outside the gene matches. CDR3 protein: CASSPAGTGVLVGGYTF. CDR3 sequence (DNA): TGTGCCAGCAGCCCGGCAGGGACAGGGGTCCTAGTCGGCGGCTACACCTTC.

The CDR3 loop reads CASSLSQRDLRSDTQYF. DNA of the CDR3: TGCGCCAGCAGCCTTAGCCAGCGGGACTTACGTTCAGATACGCAGTATTTT. The chain recombines TRBV4-3 with TRBJ2-3; 7 nucleotides agree with TRBD2. Germline CDR1 and CDR2: LGHNA and YSLEER. CDR3 size: 17 residues. Losses at the gene ends were 4 bases for V and 4 bases for J; bases not matched to a gene: 14.

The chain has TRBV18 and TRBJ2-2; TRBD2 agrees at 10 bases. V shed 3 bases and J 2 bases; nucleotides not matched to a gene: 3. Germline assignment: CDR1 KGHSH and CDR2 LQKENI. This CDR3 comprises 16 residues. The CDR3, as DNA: TGTGCCAGCTCACCTCGGACTAGCGGAAACACCGGGGAGCTGTTTTTT. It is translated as CASSPRTSGNTGELFF.

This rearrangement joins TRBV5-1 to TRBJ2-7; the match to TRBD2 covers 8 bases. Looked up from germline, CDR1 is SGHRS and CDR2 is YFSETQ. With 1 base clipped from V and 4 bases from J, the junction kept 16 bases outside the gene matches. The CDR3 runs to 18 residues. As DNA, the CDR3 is TGCGCCAGCAGCTTGTTTATAGCGGGAATGGGGTCCTTGTACGAGCAGTACTTC. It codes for CASSLFIAGMGSLYEQYF.

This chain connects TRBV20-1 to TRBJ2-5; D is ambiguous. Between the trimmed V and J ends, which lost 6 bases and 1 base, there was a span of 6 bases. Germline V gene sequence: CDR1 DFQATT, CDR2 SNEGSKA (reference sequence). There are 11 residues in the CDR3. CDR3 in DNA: TGCAGTGCGAAGAGCCAAGAGACCCAGTACTTC. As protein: CSAKSQETQYF.

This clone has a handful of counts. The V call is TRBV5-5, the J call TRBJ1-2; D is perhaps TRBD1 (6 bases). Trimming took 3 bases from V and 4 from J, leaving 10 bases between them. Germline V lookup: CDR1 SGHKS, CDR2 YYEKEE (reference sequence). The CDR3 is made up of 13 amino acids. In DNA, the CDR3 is TGTGCCAGCAGCTGGCAACAGGGCTATGGCTACACCTTC. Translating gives CASSWQQGYGYTF.

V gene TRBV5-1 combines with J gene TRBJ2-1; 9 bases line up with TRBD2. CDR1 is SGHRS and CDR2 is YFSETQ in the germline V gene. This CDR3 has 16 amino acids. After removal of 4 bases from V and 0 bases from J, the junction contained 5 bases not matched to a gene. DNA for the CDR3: TGCGCCAGCAGCCCGGGTAGCGGGAGCTCCTACAATGAGCAGTTCTTC. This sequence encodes CASSPGSGSSYNEQFF.

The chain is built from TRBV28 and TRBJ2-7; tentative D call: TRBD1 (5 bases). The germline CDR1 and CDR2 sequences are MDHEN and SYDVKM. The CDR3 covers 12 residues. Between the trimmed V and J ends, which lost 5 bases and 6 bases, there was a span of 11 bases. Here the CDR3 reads CASSLQVREQYF. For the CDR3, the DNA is TGTGCCAGCAGTCTACAGGTCCGCGAGCAGTACTTC. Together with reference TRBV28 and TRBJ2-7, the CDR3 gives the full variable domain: DVKVTQSSRYLVKRTGEKVFLECVQDMDHENMFWYRQDPGLGLRLIYFSYDVKMKEKGDIPEGYSVSREKKERFSLILESASTNQTSMYLCASSLQVREQYFGPGTRLTVT.

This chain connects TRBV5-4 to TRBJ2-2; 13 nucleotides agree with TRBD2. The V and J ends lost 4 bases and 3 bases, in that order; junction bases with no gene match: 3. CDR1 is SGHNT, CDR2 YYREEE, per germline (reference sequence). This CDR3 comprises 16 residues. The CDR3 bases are TGTGCCAGCAGCAAGACTAGCGGGGGGTACACCGGGGAGCTGTTTTTT. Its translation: CASSKTSGGYTGELFF.

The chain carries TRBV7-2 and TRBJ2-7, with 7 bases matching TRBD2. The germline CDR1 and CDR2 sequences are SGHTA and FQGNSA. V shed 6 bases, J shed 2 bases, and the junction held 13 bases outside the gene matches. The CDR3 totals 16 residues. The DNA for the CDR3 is TGTGCCAGCAGGTTGAGTAGTGGCGGGAGAGCCTACGAGCAGTACTTC. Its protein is CASRLSSGGRAYEQYF. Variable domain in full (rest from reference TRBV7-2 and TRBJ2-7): GAGVSQSPSNKVTEKGKDVELRCDPISGHTALYWYRQSLGQGLEFLIYFQGNSAPDKSGLPSDRFSAERTGGSVSTLTIQRTQQEDSAVYLCASRLSSGGRAYEQYFGPGTRLTVT.

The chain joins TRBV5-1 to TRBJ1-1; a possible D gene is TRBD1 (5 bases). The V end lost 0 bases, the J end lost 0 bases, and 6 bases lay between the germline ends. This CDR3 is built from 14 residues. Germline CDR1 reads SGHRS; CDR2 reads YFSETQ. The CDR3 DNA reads TGCGCCAGCAGCTTGGCAGGGATGAACACTGAAGCTTTCTTT. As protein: CASSLAGMNTEAFF. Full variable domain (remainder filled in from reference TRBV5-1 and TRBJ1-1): KAGVTQTPRYLIKTRGQQVTLSCSPISGHRSVSWYQQTPGQGLQFLFEYFSETQRNKGNFPGRFSGRQFSNSRSEMNVSTLELGDSALYLCASSLAGMNTEAFFGQGTRLTVV.

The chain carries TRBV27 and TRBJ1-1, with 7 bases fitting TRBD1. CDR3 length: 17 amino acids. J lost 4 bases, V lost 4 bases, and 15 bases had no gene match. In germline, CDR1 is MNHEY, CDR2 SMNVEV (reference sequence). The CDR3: CASSSRDSRTVITEAFF. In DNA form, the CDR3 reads TGTGCCAGCAGTTCCCGGGACAGTCGTACGGTAATCACTGAAGCTTTCTTT.

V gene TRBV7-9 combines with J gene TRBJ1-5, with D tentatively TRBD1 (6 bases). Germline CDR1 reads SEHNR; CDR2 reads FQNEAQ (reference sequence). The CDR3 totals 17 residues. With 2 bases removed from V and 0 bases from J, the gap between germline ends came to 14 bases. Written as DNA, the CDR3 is TGTGCCAGCAGCTTACGGGACATCGAGGGTAGCAATCAGCCCCAGCATTTT. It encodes CASSLRDIEGSNQPQHF.

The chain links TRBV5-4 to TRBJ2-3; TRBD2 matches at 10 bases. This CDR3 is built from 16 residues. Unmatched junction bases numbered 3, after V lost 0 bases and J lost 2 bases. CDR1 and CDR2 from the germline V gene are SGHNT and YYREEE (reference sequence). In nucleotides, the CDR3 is TGTGCCAGCAGCTTGGATCTAGCGGGGGTCACAGATACGCAGTATTTT. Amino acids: CASSLDLAGVTDTQYF.

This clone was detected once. CDR3 nucleotides: TGTGCCAGCAGCACCGGGACTAGCGGGGGCGTAAAGCAGTTCTTC. Amino acid sequence: CASSTGTSGGVKQFF. The chain uses TRBV9 and TRBJ2-1; TRBD2 matches 14 bases. Germline CDR1 reads SGDLS; CDR2 reads YYNGEE. The CDR3 length is 15 residues. The trim removed 4 bases at V and 11 bases at J, leaving 8 bases unmatched.

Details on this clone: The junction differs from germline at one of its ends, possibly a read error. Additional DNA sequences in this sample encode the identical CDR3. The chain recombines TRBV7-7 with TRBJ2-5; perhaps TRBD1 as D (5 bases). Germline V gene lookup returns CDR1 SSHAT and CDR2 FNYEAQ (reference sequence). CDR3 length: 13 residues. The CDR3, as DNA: TGTGCTAGCAGCCTGGACATCCAAGAGACCCAGTACTTC. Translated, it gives CASSLDIQETQYF.

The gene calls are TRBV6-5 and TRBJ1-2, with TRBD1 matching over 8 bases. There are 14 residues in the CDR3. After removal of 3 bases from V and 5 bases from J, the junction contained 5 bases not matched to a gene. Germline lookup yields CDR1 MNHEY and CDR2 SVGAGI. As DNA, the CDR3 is TGTGCCAGCAGTTATCAGGGGGCGCAGTATGGCTACACCTTC. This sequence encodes CASSYQGAQYGYTF.

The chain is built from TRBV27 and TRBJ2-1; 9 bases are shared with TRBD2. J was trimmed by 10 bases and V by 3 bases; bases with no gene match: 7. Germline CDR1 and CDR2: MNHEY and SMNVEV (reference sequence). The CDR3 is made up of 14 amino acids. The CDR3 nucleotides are TGTGCCAGCAGTTTTGCGGGGGGGATCCGGGAGCAGTTCTTC. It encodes CASSFAGGIREQFF.

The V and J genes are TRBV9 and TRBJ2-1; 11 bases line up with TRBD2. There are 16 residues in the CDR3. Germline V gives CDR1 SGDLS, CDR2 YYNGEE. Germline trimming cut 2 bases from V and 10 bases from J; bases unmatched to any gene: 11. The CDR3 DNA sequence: TGTGCCAGCAGCGTTTTAGCGGGGGGGCCGCGCAACGAGCAGTTCTTC. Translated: CASSVLAGGPRNEQFF. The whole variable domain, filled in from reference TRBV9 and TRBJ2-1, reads DSGVTQTPKHLITATGQRVTLRCSPRSGDLSVYWYQQSLDQGLQFLIQYYNGEERAKGNILERFSAQQFPDLHSELNLSSLELGDSALYFCASSVLAGGPRNEQFFGPGTRLTVL.

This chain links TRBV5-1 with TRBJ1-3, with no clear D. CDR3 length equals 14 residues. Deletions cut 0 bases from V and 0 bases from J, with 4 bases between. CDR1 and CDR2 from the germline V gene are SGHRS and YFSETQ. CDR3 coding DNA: TGCGCCAGCAGCTTGGCCAGCTCTGGAAACACCATATATTTT. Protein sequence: CASSLASSGNTIYF.

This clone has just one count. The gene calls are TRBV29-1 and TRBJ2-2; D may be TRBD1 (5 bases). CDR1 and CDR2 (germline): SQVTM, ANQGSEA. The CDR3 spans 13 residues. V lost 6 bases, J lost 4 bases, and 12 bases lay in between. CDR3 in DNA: TGCAGCGTGCAAGGGGAATCCACCGGGGAGCTGTTTTTT. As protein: CSVQGESTGELFF.

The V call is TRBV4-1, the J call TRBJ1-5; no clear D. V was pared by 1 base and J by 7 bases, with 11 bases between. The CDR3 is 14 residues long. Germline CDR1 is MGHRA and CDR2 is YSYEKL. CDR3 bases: TGCGCCAGCAGCCAAGTGAGATTCGGGCAGCCCCAGCATTTT. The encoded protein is CASSQVRFGQPQHF.

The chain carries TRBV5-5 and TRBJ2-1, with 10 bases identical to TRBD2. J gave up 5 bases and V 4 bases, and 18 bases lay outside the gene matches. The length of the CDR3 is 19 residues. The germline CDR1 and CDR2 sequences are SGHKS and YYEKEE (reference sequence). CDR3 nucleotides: TGTGCCAGCAGCCCGGTGAGCGGGGGGGCCGGCCGGGGAGACAATGAGCAGTTCTTC. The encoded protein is CASSPVSGGAGRGDNEQFF.

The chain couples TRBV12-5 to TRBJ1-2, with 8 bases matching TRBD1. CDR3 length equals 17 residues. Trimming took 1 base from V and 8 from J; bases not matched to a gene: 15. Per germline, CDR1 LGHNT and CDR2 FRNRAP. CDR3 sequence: CASGLGLPGQALGGYTF. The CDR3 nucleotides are TGTGCTAGTGGTTTGGGACTCCCGGGACAGGCCTTGGGAGGCTACACCTTC.

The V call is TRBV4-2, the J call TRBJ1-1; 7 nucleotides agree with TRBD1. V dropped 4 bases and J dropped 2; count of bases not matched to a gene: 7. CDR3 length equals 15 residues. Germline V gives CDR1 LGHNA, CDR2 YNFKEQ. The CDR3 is CASSPGTARNTEAFF. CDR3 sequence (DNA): TGTGCCAGCAGCCCCGGGACAGCCCGAAACACTGAAGCTTTCTTT.

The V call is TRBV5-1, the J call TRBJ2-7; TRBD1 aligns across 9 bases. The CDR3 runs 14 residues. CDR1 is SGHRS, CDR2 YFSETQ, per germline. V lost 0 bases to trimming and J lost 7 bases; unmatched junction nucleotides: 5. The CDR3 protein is CASSLAGTGWEQYF. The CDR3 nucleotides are TGCGCCAGCAGCTTGGCGGGGACAGGGTGGGAGCAGTACTTC.

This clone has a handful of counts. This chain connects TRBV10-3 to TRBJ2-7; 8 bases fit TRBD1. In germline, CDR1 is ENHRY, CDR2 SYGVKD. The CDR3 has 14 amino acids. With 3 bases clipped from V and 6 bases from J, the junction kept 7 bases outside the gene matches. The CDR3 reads CAISEKTQGAEQYF. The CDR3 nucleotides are TGTGCCATCAGTGAAAAAACGCAGGGGGCCGAGCAGTACTTC.

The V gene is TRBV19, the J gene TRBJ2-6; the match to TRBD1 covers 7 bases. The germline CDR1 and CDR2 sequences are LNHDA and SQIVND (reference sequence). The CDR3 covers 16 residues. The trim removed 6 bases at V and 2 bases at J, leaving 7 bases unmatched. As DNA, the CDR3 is TGTGCCAGTAGCGGACAGGCGGTTACTGGGGCCAACGTCCTGACTTTC. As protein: CASSGQAVTGANVLTF.

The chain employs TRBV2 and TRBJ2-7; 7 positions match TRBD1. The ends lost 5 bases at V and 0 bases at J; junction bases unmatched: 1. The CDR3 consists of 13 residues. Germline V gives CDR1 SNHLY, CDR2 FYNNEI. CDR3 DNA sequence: TGTGCCAGCAGTAGGGACAGCTCCTACGAGCAGTACTTC. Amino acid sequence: CASSRDSSYEQYF.